These 3 T cell receptor beta chains were all obtained from the same sample, sequenced in a study of graft-versus-host responses after intestinal transplantation. The repertoire was sequenced with immunoSEQ multiplex PCR; TCRdb's copy has only in-frame clones and lacks some. This sample has about 19,000 clones, with 80% to 95% found just once. The sequencing here drew on PBMCs, taken 350 to 400 days after transplant. These receptors were collected from a human patient who received an intestinal transplant, so some T cells may come from the graft donor.

The chain couples TRBV15 to TRBJ2-3; TRBD2 matches at 11 bases. Losses at the gene ends were 1 base for V and 4 bases for J; bases not matched to a gene: 4. CDR3 length: 16 residues. CDR1 and CDR2 (germline): LNHNV, YYDKDF (reference sequence). The CDR3 DNA sequence: TGTGCCACCAGCAGAGGGGGGACTAGCGGCTCAGATACGCAGTATTTT. Translated, it gives CATSRGGTSGSDTQYF.

The rearrangement links TRBV4-1 to TRBJ2-3; D unclear. The CDR3 is made up of 17 amino acids. V lost 2 bases and J lost 1, with 16 bases in between. Germline V lookup: CDR1 MGHRA, CDR2 YSYEKL. The CDR3 bases are TGCGCCAGCAGCCAATATTTAAGAGACTTACGCACAGATACGCAGTATTTT. This translates into CASSQYLRDLRTDTQYF.

V gene TRBV29-1 combines with J gene TRBJ2-3, with 10 bases lining up with TRBD1. This CDR3 contains 14 residues. The V segment lost 4 bases and the J segment 3 bases; nucleotides outside the gene matches: 4. Germline values: CDR1 SQVTM, CDR2 ANQGSEA. CDR3 sequence: CSVVGDRGTDTQYF. The DNA for the CDR3 is TGCAGCGTTGTCGGGGACAGGGGAACAGATACGCAGTATTTT.